This entry lists 20 T cell receptor beta chains sequenced from one sample in a study of blood T cell repertoires in COVID-19 (dated by TCRdb to the early 2020s). Receptor amplification or capture employed the immunoSEQ multiplex PCR assay. Entries here come from immuneACCESS through TCRdb and include only in-frame sequences with V and J called. Some clones fail to appear in such tables; in the studies checked, an unresolved V gene covers under half of the shortfall, and the cause of the remainder is unknown. The sample yields 21,000 or so clones; around 82% were counted once. Jointly, the top ten make up 6.5% to 8.5% of the sample. Sequencing was carried out using peripheral blood. The receptors come from a human donor in a cohort sampled during active COVID-19.

The genes are TRBV6-5 and TRBJ1-5, with 10 positions matching TRBD1. The CDR3 contains 15 residues. The V and J ends lost 6 bases and 12 bases, in that order; junction bases with no gene match: 14. Per the germline V gene, CDR1 is MNHEY and CDR2 is SVGAGI. The CDR3 protein is CASSQRQGAILVQHF. CDR3 nucleotide sequence: TGTGCCAGCAGCCAGCGACAGGGGGCGATTTTGGTCCAGCATTTT.

The chain links TRBV19 to TRBJ2-5, with 10 bases that match TRBD2. There are 16 residues in the CDR3. Germline trimming cut 10 bases from V and 6 bases from J; bases unmatched to any gene: 17. Germline V gene lookup returns CDR1 LNHDA and CDR2 SQIVND (reference sequence). The DNA for the CDR3 is TGTGCCACCAACCAGCAGGCTAGCGGGGGTGTGAAGACCCAGTACTTC. This codes for CATNQQASGGVKTQYF. Filled out from reference TRBV19 and TRBJ2-5, the complete variable domain reads DGGITQSPKYLFRKEGQNVTLSCEQNLNHDAMYWYRQDPGQGLRLIYYSQIVNDFQKGDIAEGYSVSREKKESFPLTVTSAQKNPTAFYLCATNQQASGGVKTQYFGPGTRLLVL.

This rearrangement joins TRBV4-2 to TRBJ1-2, with D tentatively TRBD1 (5 bases). Germline-derived CDR1 and CDR2 are LGHNA and YNFKEQ. Trimming stripped 0 bases from V and 3 bases from J, with 17 bases between. The CDR3 has 17 amino acids. The CDR3 sequence: CASSQDPLGGTYYGYTF. The DNA for the CDR3 is TGTGCCAGCAGCCAAGATCCTCTGGGGGGGACCTACTATGGCTACACCTTC.

The chain recombines TRBV30 with TRBJ2-3; 8 bases align to TRBD2. V was clipped by 1 base and J by 2 bases; unmatched bases: 5. CDR3 length: 15 amino acids. Per germline, CDR1 GTSNPN and CDR2 SVGIG (reference sequence). CDR3 protein: CAWSGTSFHTDTQYF. The CDR3 DNA follows: TGTGCCTGGAGTGGGACTAGCTTCCACACAGATACGCAGTATTTT.

This clone has just a few counts. This chain links TRBV6-2 or TRBV6-3 with TRBJ1-2, with 12 nucleotides matching TRBD1. Germline values: CDR1 MNHEY, CDR2 SVGEGT. V trimming: 4 bases; J trimming: 8 bases; junction bases outside the gene matches: 5. This CDR3 is 14 amino acids long. Here the CDR3 DNA reads TGTGCCAGCAGTTCGGCCGGGACAGGGGGCGGCTACACCTTC. Amino acids: CASSSAGTGGGYTF.

The chain carries TRBV27 and TRBJ2-5, with 8 bases identical to TRBD2. Germline trimming cut 7 bases from V and 4 bases from J; bases unmatched to any gene: 5. This CDR3 has 13 amino acids. CDR1 MNHEY and CDR2 SMNVEV come from the germline V gene (reference sequence). In nucleotides, the CDR3 is TGTGCCAGCACGGGAGGGAGATCAGAGACCCAGTACTTC. Its translation is CASTGGRSETQYF.

About this clone: Additional DNA sequences in this sample encode the identical CDR3. The chain carries TRBV19 and TRBJ1-1, with D perhaps TRBD1 (6 bases). This CDR3 region has 14 residues. In germline, CDR1 is LNHDA, CDR2 SQIVND (reference sequence). The V end lost 2 bases, the J end lost 1 base, and 8 bases lay between the germline ends. The CDR3: CASSILGQNTEAFF. The CDR3 coding sequence is TGTGCCAGTAGTATATTGGGACAGAACACTGAAGCTTTCTTT. Full variable domain (missing parts from reference TRBV19 and TRBJ1-1): DGGITQSPKYLFRKEGQNVTLSCEQNLNHDAMYWYRQDPGQGLRLIYYSQIVNDFQKGDIAEGYSVSREKKESFPLTVTSAQKNPTAFYLCASSILGQNTEAFFGQGTRLTVV.

The chain has TRBV2 and TRBJ2-1; the match to TRBD1 covers 8 bases. From germline, CDR1 is SNHLY and CDR2 FYNNEI. The CDR3 length is 14 residues. Unmatched junction bases numbered 8, after V lost 5 bases and J lost 8 bases. CDR3 sequence: CASSKDRVGDEQFF. For the CDR3, the DNA is TGTGCCAGCAGTAAGGACAGGGTTGGGGATGAGCAGTTCTTC. The full variable domain, its missing parts supplied by reference TRBV2 and TRBJ2-1, is EPEVTQTPSHQVTQMGQEVILRCVPISNHLYFYWYRQILGQKVEFLVSFYNNEISEKSEIFDDQFSVERPDGSNFTLKIRSTKLEDSAMYFCASSKDRVGDEQFFGPGTRLTVL.

The rearrangement uses TRBV4-1 and TRBJ2-3; 7 bases agree with TRBD2. Germline V gives CDR1 MGHRA, CDR2 YSYEKL. Unmatched junction bases numbered 4, after V lost 4 bases and J lost 0 bases. The CDR3 extends over 15 amino acids. CDR3 loop: CASSPGLVSTDTQYF. CDR3 bases: TGCGCCAGCAGCCCAGGACTAGTGAGCACAGATACGCAGTATTTT.

The J gene is TRBJ1-2, the V gene TRBV29-1; 9 nucleotides match TRBD1. The ends lost 7 bases at V and 6 bases at J; junction bases unmatched: 6. Germline V gene sequence: CDR1 SQVTM, CDR2 ANQGSEA. This CDR3 has 12 amino acids. The chain's CDR3 is CSGARDRDGYTF. The CDR3 DNA reads TGCAGCGGGGCCCGGGACAGGGATGGCTACACCTTC.

The rearrangement uses TRBV5-6 and TRBJ1-2, with 9 nucleotides matching TRBD1. The CDR3 consists of 15 residues. Germline loops: CDR1 SGHDT, CDR2 YYEEEE. The ends lost 2 bases at V and 2 bases at J; junction bases unmatched: 4. This CDR3 is CASSFTQGANYGYTF. In nucleotides, the CDR3 is TGTGCCAGCAGCTTTACACAGGGGGCGAACTATGGCTACACCTTC.

This chain uses TRBV11-2 with TRBJ1-1; tentatively, D is TRBD1 (6 bases). V was cut by 5 bases and J by 1 base, with 8 bases left in between. The CDR3 has 13 amino acids. Germline assignment: CDR1 SGHAT and CDR2 FQNNGV. The CDR3 loop is CASSMTGNTEAFF. CDR3 in DNA: TGTGCCAGCAGCATGACAGGGAACACTGAAGCTTTCTTT.

The J gene is TRBJ2-7, the V gene TRBV7-9; TRBD1 might be the D (5 bases). The CDR3 runs to 15 residues. Trimming took off 1 base at V and 4 bases at J, with 14 bases between the two ends. Looked up from germline, CDR1 is SEHNR and CDR2 is FQNEAQ (reference sequence). The CDR3 nucleotides read TGTGCCAGCAGCTTAGGGCAGGGTTCGGCTTACGAGCAGTACTTC. Its protein is CASSLGQGSAYEQYF.

This chain connects TRBV28 to TRBJ1-2, with D tentatively TRBD1 (6 bases). The V end was cut by 2 bases, the J end by 1 base, with 8 bases between. This CDR3 comprises 14 residues. Germline loops: CDR1 MDHEN, CDR2 SYDVKM. This CDR3 is CASSLIQGNYGYTF. CDR3 sequence (DNA): TGTGCCAGCAGTTTAATACAGGGTAACTATGGCTACACCTTC.

The chain couples TRBV5-5 to TRBJ2-3; D is perhaps TRBD2 (5 bases). CDR1 and CDR2 (germline): SGHKS, YYEKEE (reference sequence). Trimming removed 0 bases from V and 6 bases from J, with 17 bases in between. The CDR3 has 16 amino acids. Here the CDR3 DNA reads TGTGCCAGCAGCTTGGCTGGCGGGTCAATAGGTGATACGCAGTATTTT. This sequence encodes CASSLAGGSIGDTQYF.

This sequence joins TRBV30 and TRBJ2-7; the D gene is possibly TRBD1 (6 bases). The germline gives CDR1 GTSNPN, CDR2 SVGIG (reference sequence). V was shortened by 0 bases and J by 4 bases, with 16 bases between the two germline ends. The CDR3 has 15 residues. CDR3 coding DNA: TGTGCCTGGAGTGTACGTGGCAGGGGTAGGTACGAGCAGTACTTC. Translated: CAWSVRGRGRYEQYF.

This clone was seen a few times. The rearrangement joins TRBV10-3 to TRBJ1-2, with 7 bases matching TRBD1. CDR1 and CDR2 from the germline V gene are ENHRY and SYGVKD. This CDR3 is 13 amino acids long. V gave up 3 bases and J gave up 8 bases; unmatched junction bases: 6. CDR3: CAISELTGNGYTF. CDR3 bases: TGTGCCATCAGTGAATTGACAGGGAACGGCTACACCTTC.

V gene TRBV12-5 combines with J gene TRBJ2-3; no clear D gene. Between the trimmed V and J ends, which lost 5 bases and 5 bases, there was a span of 11 bases. The CDR3 contains 13 residues. Germline values: CDR1 LGHNT, CDR2 FRNRAP. The CDR3 sequence is CASGPPLVDTQYF. DNA for the CDR3: TGTGCTAGTGGTCCTCCCCTAGTAGATACGCAGTATTTT.

V and J are TRBV5-1 and TRBJ1-6; TRBD1 aligns across 7 bases. V dropped 3 bases and J dropped 6; count of bases not matched to a gene: 9. CDR1 is SGHRS, CDR2 YFSETQ, per germline. The CDR3 loop spans 16 amino acids. The chain's CDR3 is CASSYNDRASNSPLHF. CDR3 nucleotide sequence: TGCGCCAGCAGCTACAATGACAGGGCAAGTAATTCACCCCTCCACTTT.

V is TRBV3-1 (or the pseudogene TRBV3-2) and J is TRBJ1-4, with 8 nucleotides matching TRBD1. The CDR3 covers 14 residues. J gave up 7 bases and V 3 bases, and 4 bases lay outside the gene matches. Germline lookup yields CDR1 LGHDT and CDR2 YNNKEL (reference sequence). The CDR3, as DNA: TGTGCCAGCAGCCAGACAGGGGCGGGTGAAAAACTGTTTTTT. It specifies CASSQTGAGEKLFF.